The 21 T cell receptor beta chains below were found in one sample sequenced in a study of PD-1 blockade in classical Hodgkin lymphoma. Documented time point: cycle 4 day 1 (C4D1), after 5 to 7 weeks of nivolumab. Each patient experienced a relapse that followed autologous stem cell transplantation, and brentuximab vedotin exposure varied. The data were produced by immunoSEQ multiplex PCR, yet TCRdb's version contains in-frame clones alone and is incomplete. The table records tens of thousands of clones, over 70% of them present only once. The specimen comprised peripheral blood mononuclear cells (PBMCs), sampled before the fourth cycle of nivolumab. These receptors were taken from a human donor with classical Hodgkin lymphoma.

This clone was counted a few times. The chain combines TRBV28 with TRBJ2-7, with 7 nucleotides matching TRBD1. V lost 3 bases, J lost 3 bases, and 5 bases stayed unmatched. Germline V gives CDR1 MDHEN, CDR2 SYDVKM. The CDR3 sequence is 14 residues long. CDR3: CASSFQGVLYEQYF. Here the CDR3 DNA reads TGTGCCAGCAGTTTCCAGGGGGTACTCTACGAGCAGTACTTC. Complete variable domain (other parts from reference TRBV28 and TRBJ2-7): DVKVTQSSRYLVKRTGEKVFLECVQDMDHENMFWYRQDPGLGLRLIYFSYDVKMKEKGDIPEGYSVSREKKERFSLILESASTNQTSMYLCASSFQGVLYEQYFGPGTRLTVT.

The rearrangement uses TRBV2 and TRBJ2-6, with D unresolved. In germline, CDR1 is SNHLY, CDR2 FYNNEI. Trimming stripped 5 bases from V and 1 base from J, with 6 bases between. This CDR3 has 14 amino acids. The CDR3 nucleotides are TGTGCCAGCAGTCGGGTTTCTGGGGCCAACGTCCTGACTTTC. Encoded protein: CASSRVSGANVLTF.

CDR3 in DNA: TGTGCCAGCAGTGTCGCCCCGAGCGGGGGGACCTACAATGAGCAGTTCTTC. Residues: CASSVAPSGGTYNEQFF. The rearrangement links TRBV6-4 to TRBJ2-1; TRBD2 aligns across 9 bases. CDR1 MRHNA and CDR2 SNTAGT come from the germline V gene. The CDR3 is 17 amino acids. With V trimmed by 4 bases and J by 2 bases, 9 bases remained unmatched.

This chain links TRBV20-1 with TRBJ2-7, with 8 bases that match TRBD2. The length of the CDR3 is 11 residues. The ends lost 8 bases at V and 3 bases at J; junction bases unmatched: 3. Germline V CDR1 and CDR2: DFQATT, SNEGSKA (reference sequence). The CDR3 DNA follows: TGCAGTACCGGGACTAGCTACGAGCAGTACTTC. Translating it yields CSTGTSYEQYF.

The J gene is TRBJ1-2, the V gene TRBV5-1; D remains unclear. The CDR3 is 16 residues long. The V end lost 4 bases, the J end lost 0 bases, and 16 bases lay between the germline ends. CDR1 is SGHRS, CDR2 YFSETQ, per germline. CDR3: CASSRSPSAANYGYTF. CDR3 in DNA: TGCGCCAGCAGCAGGTCCCCATCCGCAGCTAACTATGGCTACACCTTC.

The V gene is TRBV11-2, the J gene TRBJ2-5; a weak D match, TRBD1 (6 bases). The V gene lost 0 bases and the J gene lost 4 bases, with 12 bases spanning the gap. CDR1 SGHAT and CDR2 FQNNGV come from the germline V gene. CDR3 length: 15 residues. The CDR3 nucleotides are TGTGCCAGCAGCTTAGAATGGCAGGGGACAGAGACCCAGTACTTC. As protein: CASSLEWQGTETQYF.

The chain combines TRBV6-6 with TRBJ2-7; D possibly corresponds to TRBD1 (6 bases). Germline loops: CDR1 MNHNY, CDR2 SVGAGI (reference sequence). Trimming shortened V by 7 bases and J by 5 bases, and 15 bases separated the two germline ends. CDR3 length: 13 amino acids. The CDR3 coding sequence is TGTGCCAGCAACCCGAACAGGGACCACGAGCAGTACTTC. It codes for CASNPNRDHEQYF.

Points on this clone: This same CDR3 is encoded by further DNA sequences in the sample. The V call is TRBV5-1, the J call TRBJ2-5; the D gene is possibly TRBD2 (6 bases). Germline V gives CDR1 SGHRS, CDR2 YFSETQ. The CDR3 sequence is 15 residues long. V gave up 1 base and J gave up 0 bases, with 10 bases separating them. The CDR3 nucleotides read TGCGCCAGCAGCTTGCCGGGCGGGAACCAAGAGACCCAGTACTTC. This sequence encodes CASSLPGGNQETQYF.

This chain uses TRBV7-2 with TRBJ2-3; maybe TRBD2 (5 bases). The CDR3 is made up of 15 amino acids. CDR1 and CDR2 from the germline V gene are SGHTA and FQGNSA. V shed 5 bases and J shed 3 bases, with 15 bases lying between them. The CDR3 reads CASSGSRRLTDTQYF. The DNA of the CDR3 is TGTGCCAGCAGCGGAAGCAGGAGACTAACAGATACGCAGTATTTT.

As DNA, the CDR3 is TGTGCCAGCAGCTTGGCCACGGCCCCAGAGACCCAGTACTTC. It codes for CASSLATAPETQYF. The chain is built from TRBV5-4 and TRBJ2-5; D remains unclear. Germline loops: CDR1 SGHNT, CDR2 YYREEE (reference sequence). V lost 0 bases, J lost 4 bases, and 10 bases lay in between. There are 14 residues in the CDR3.

This chain links TRBV5-5 with TRBJ2-7; no reliable D call. CDR1 is SGHKS, CDR2 YYEKEE, per germline (reference sequence). Trimming stripped 4 bases from V and 1 base from J, with 3 bases between. The CDR3 is made up of 11 amino acids. The CDR3 spells CASSQSYEQYF. Written as DNA, the CDR3 is TGTGCCAGCAGCCAGTCCTACGAGCAGTACTTC.

This chain links TRBV19 with TRBJ2-5, with D unresolved. CDR3 length equals 14 residues. V was shortened by 3 bases and J by 4 bases, with 12 bases between the two germline ends. The germline V gene encodes CDR1 LNHDA and CDR2 SQIVND (reference sequence). The CDR3 loop is CASSIPRSSETQYF. In DNA, the CDR3 is TGTGCCAGTAGTATTCCTCGATCATCAGAGACCCAGTACTTC.

The chain is built from TRBV7-8 and TRBJ2-7; no firm D call. This CDR3 is built from 15 residues. Between the trimmed V and J ends, which lost 1 base and 2 bases, there was a span of 12 bases. CDR1 is SGHVS, CDR2 FQNEAQ, per germline. For the CDR3, the DNA is TGTGCCAGCAGCTTAGGGTCCAGGTATACCTACGAGCAGTACTTC. Translation: CASSLGSRYTYEQYF.

The rearrangement joins TRBV7-2 to TRBJ2-2; weak D call: TRBD2 (6 bases). In germline, CDR1 is SGHTA, CDR2 FQGNSA. This CDR3 has 16 residues. Deletions cut 1 base from V and 1 base from J, with 10 bases between. CDR3 residues: CASSLGVGGNTGELFF. The CDR3 DNA is TGTGCCAGCAGCTTAGGGGTCGGGGGGAACACCGGGGAGCTGTTTTTT.

The CDR3 DNA follows: TGTGCCAGCAGCCCCTACAGGGGTACCGGGGAGCTGTTTTTT. Amino acid sequence: CASSPYRGTGELFF. This chain uses TRBV7-3 with TRBJ2-2, with 7 bases aligning to TRBD1. The germline V gene encodes CDR1 SGHTA and CDR2 FQGTGA. This CDR3 comprises 14 residues. The ends lost 5 bases at V and 5 bases at J; junction bases unmatched: 5.

The chain carries TRBV6-6 and TRBJ1-6, with TRBD1 matching 7 bases. CDR1 is MNHNY, CDR2 SVGAGI, per germline (reference sequence). There are 15 residues in the CDR3. Trimming at V came to 7 bases and at J to 10 bases, leaving 13 bases not matched to a gene. Here the CDR3 DNA reads TGTGCCAGCAACCCCTCCCGGGACAGACTCTCACCCCTCCACTTT. This encodes CASNPSRDRLSPLHF.

The chain has TRBV9 and TRBJ2-3, with a weak D call TRBD2 (7 bases). The V end lost 3 bases, the J end lost 3 bases, and 17 bases lay between the germline ends. From germline, CDR1 is SGDLS and CDR2 YYNGEE. CDR3 length equals 16 residues. In DNA, the CDR3 is TGTGCCAGCAGCGCCCCCGCGCGGGGGCGAACAGATACGCAGTATTTT. Protein: CASSAPARGRTDTQYF.

The J gene is TRBJ1-2, the V gene TRBV6-5, with 7 nucleotides matching TRBD1. The CDR3 is 14 amino acids. The J segment lost 3 bases and the V segment lost 8 bases, leaving 9 bases of the junction unmatched. Germline lookup yields CDR1 MNHEY and CDR2 SVGAGI. The CDR3 nucleotides are TGTGCCAGCCGCCTTGGGCAGGGGGACTATGGCTACACCTTC. Its translation is CASRLGQGDYGYTF.

The chain carries TRBV5-6 and TRBJ1-1; 8 nucleotides align to TRBD1. Germline V lookup: CDR1 SGHDT, CDR2 YYEEEE. The CDR3 loop spans 14 amino acids. Losses at the gene ends were 4 bases for V and 7 bases for J; bases not matched to a gene: 9. This CDR3 is CASSNRDRRNEAFF. CDR3 bases: TGTGCCAGCAGCAACCGGGACAGGCGAAATGAAGCTTTCTTT.

This clone was counted once. The gene calls are TRBV18 and TRBJ2-3, with TRBD2 matching over 14 bases. CDR3 length equals 16 residues. Germline CDR1 KGHSH, CDR2 LQKENI. Trimming removed 3 bases from V and 3 bases from J; junction bases left unmatched: 2. The CDR3 loop reads CASSPWTSGGTDTQYF. The CDR3, as DNA: TGTGCCAGCTCACCGTGGACTAGCGGGGGGACAGATACGCAGTATTTT.

The chain joins TRBV11-2 to TRBJ2-1; D gene uncertain. This CDR3 region has 13 residues. Looked up from germline, CDR1 is SGHAT and CDR2 is FQNNGV. V dropped 6 bases and J dropped 2 bases, with 8 bases sitting between them. The CDR3 sequence is CASSLVTYNEQFF. The CDR3 DNA reads as TGTGCCAGCAGTTTGGTTACCTACAATGAGCAGTTCTTC.